This TCR beta chain was captured by sequencing in a study of cytomegalovirus exposure and HLA in healthy donors listed by TCRdb under 2017. Looking at the study overall: In an earlier analysis of several hundred of the donors, roughly 300 Gb of sequence data and roughly 100 million unique TCR beta sequences from 150 million to 200 million T cells were reported. A separate validation cohort of roughly 110 different subjects was used in addition to the roughly 720-subject first cohort. The T cell repertoires of roughly 660 subjects were profiled by immunosequencing and related to cytomegalovirus serostatus. To predict cytomegalovirus infection status, the study brought together high-throughput TCR immunosequencing, statistical association of individual TCRs with disease status, and machine learning. A later analysis re-analyzed previously published TCR beta repertoires from 666 donors and added high-resolution HLA genotyping to study TCR occurrence patterns. To decide whether each TCR beta V gene segment behaved as functional or pseudogenic, an earlier analysis of some 570 of the donors relied on high-throughput TCR beta sequencing. Typing coverage varied by locus: roughly 629-640 donors for A, B, C, DRB1 and DQB1; roughly 500 for DQA1; 600 to 610 for DPA1; 450 to 480 for DPB1. Alongside the repertoire data, information on donor age, sex, ethnicity and CMV serostatus was compiled. Genome-wide SNP genotypes for about 55% of the 666 donors were used in a later genetic analysis, which treated that subset as a discovery cohort. Rather than drawing on any new phenotypic data, the later analysis identified candidate immune exposures from TCR beta sequences and the way those sequences occurred across donors. Among the 398 genotyped donors, approximately 76% belonged to the genetic ancestry cluster associated with self-reported Caucasian donors. Roughly five DR-DQ haplotypes were handled as single units for association and clustering because linkage in the cohort was strong. Every repertoire in the discovery cohort had been generated on one and the same sequencing platform. Class I and class II HLA loci were covered by the typing at four-digit resolution. The study aimed to test whether signatures of past pathogen exposure could be identified by cataloging public T cell receptors. About 300 gigabases of sequencing data and approximately 91 million unique TCR sequences made up an early release that covered under 750 HLA-typed donors. Among roughly 400 genotyped donors of the cohort, an average of around 240,000 unique TCR beta nucleotide sequences was sequenced per donor, of which 15% to 20% were non-productive.

Library creation used the immunoSEQ multiplex PCR assay. For the multiplex PCR, a mixture combining 60 forward primers for TCR Vbeta segments and 13 reverse primers for TCR Jbeta segments was used. The CDR3 region of rearranged TCR beta genes was amplified from genomic DNA by a multiplex PCR assay. Amplified TCR beta libraries were sequenced as 87-base-pair reads on the Illumina HiSeq System. Concerning the study's data processing: In a later analysis, some 80 million unique TCR beta chains were counted across the 650 to 750 repertoires, and roughly 9.9 million of these chains were shared by at least two donors. A nearest-neighbor algorithm error-corrected the raw reads and collapsed the reads into unique sequences, merging closely related sequences to remove PCR and sequencing errors. Alignment of CDR3 sequences to IMGT reference sequences was used to assign V, D and J gene segments. For a sequence to be retained, at least a six-nucleotide match to both a V gene segment and a J gene segment was required. Rearrangements were called productive when the CDR3 lacked stop codons and stayed in frame with V and J; all others were non-productive. Following IMGT convention, CDR3 was defined as the stretch from the second conserved V-encoded cysteine up to the conserved J-encoded phenylalanine. Sequences without an unambiguous match to a single V gene segment were excluded from the earlier analysis of about 640 of the donors. In an earlier analysis of 587 of the donors, V segments were called functional above 56.7% productive rearrangements and were called segregating when the between-donor standard deviation exceeded 5%. To diagnose cytomegalovirus status from the catalog of TCR beta chain sequences, a statistical classification framework was built. V and J gene assignment, in a later analysis, came from comparing TCR nucleotide sequences with IMGT/GENE-DB human TR gene sequences. Using the TCRdist pipeline, a later analysis assigned CDR3 sequences along with most-parsimonious VDJ recombination scenarios. A later analysis defined each TCR beta chain by its CDR3 amino acid sequence plus V-gene family, and excluded reads lacking a unique V-gene family. In a later analysis, approximately 590 highly shared, low-generation-probability nucleotide sequences were removed to address suspected cross-contamination and a sequencing artifact. A later analysis calculated a clonal expansion index for each public chain from normalized within-repertoire ranks of inferred template counts. In a later analysis, generation probabilities were computed with a VDJ recombination model fitted to out-of-frame rearrangements, and the resulting probabilities were checked against IGoR. A later analysis scored TCR-TCR, TCR-HLA and TCR-CMV co-occurrence with hypergeometric tests, applying a repertoire-size bias correction to TCR pairs. False discovery rates were estimated in a later analysis by permuting HLA or CMV assignments 20 times. In a later analysis, co-occurring TCRs were grouped using DBSCAN, and TCRdist sequence similarity was added for clustering within HLA-allele-positive subsets. Repertoires with fewer than 30,000 or more than 120,000 public chains were left out of co-occurrence clustering, as were about five repertoires with anomalous nucleotide sharing. This is the immuneACCESS table as TCRdb keeps it, with only in-frame sequences that have V and J called. A part of the clones is gone; compared with another copy, unresolved V genes explain less than half, and the rest is unexplained. For V, J and clone size, that table is used; D and trimming come from the DNA. The sample yields about 73,000 clones; 75% were counted once. About an eighth of the sample is taken by the ten largest.

The cohort comprised 710 or so healthy bone marrow donors. Cohort members were all nominally healthy when sampled, although unrecorded immune exposures were likely present. The donor was CMV seronegative and belonged to the group of 352 seronegative cohort members. Each donor provided a peripheral blood sample, and peripheral blood mononuclear cells were used for TCR beta sequencing. Genomic DNA was extracted from the blood cell samples with the Qiagen DNeasy Blood Extraction Kit. The CDR3 goes from the cysteine to the phenylalanine over 15 residues. Of the read, only the CDR3 DNA is kept; its 45 bases are in frame from base 1. CDR1 and CDR2 are drawn from the germline V gene (reference sequence): LNHDA, SQIVND. Trimmed from V: 7 bases; trimmed from J: 12 bases; junction bases lacking a gene match: 12. In regard to this clone: Its antigen is currently not known. The sample holds no much larger clone one base away, and base qualities are not on file.

On the study overall, not on this receptor specifically: In a later genetic analysis, a missense DCLRE1C variant was associated with V-gene and J-gene trimming of TCR beta chains, and the association was replicated in an independent cohort. A later analysis found that HLA-associated TCR beta chains were more clonally expanded and had lower generation probabilities than equally common non-associated chains. Cytomegalovirus status was reported to be diagnosed by the classifier with high specificity and sensitivity in both the original and validation cohorts. According to the authors, the approach could potentially be generalized to other disease states and immunological phenotypes. The study gave a list of 150 to 200 TCR beta chains associated with cytomegalovirus. Most CMV-associated TCR beta chains appeared to be HLA-restricted in a later analysis, and the HLA associations seemed to be driven largely by CMV exposure. Broadly in line with IMGT annotations, most TCR beta V segments showed up in productive rearrangements about 87% or about 30% of the time in an earlier analysis of some 590 of the donors. According to a later genetic analysis, donors in an Asian-associated ancestry cluster had fewer N-insertions in productive TCRs than the roughly 700-donor mean. The presence/absence analyses assumed that sequencing depth was roughly uniform across donors, and that assumption may not be true. A later analysis reported that several top co-occurrence clusters appeared linked to parvovirus B19, influenza, CMV and Epstein-Barr virus. A group of highly shared sequence variants was considered likely to be a technical artifact of the sequencing pipeline. Strong co-occurrence of HLA alleles, especially DR and DQ, made assigning TCR associations to individual alleles difficult. Linkage disequilibrium might explain the correlated functional status among segregating V segments, but an unknown experimental factor could not be excluded. Because HLA typing was unavailable for some donors at each locus, only the typed subset was used in association tests. A further reported finding was that TCR beta sequences accurately predicted the HLA-A and HLA-B alleles for most subjects in the first cohort. Most TCR sequences were seen in very few donors, while some public TCRs were found in many individuals. Immune exposure information for the cohort was limited to CMV serostatus. The 87-base-pair reads could not distinguish some IMGT-functional V segments, including TRBV6-2 and TRBV6-3, so those segments were excluded. The cohort was sequenced for TCR beta chains only, and without alpha or paired-chain data the features that could be detected were limited. In a later analysis, the rate of TCR association differed among HLA loci, with DRB1 alleles having the most associated TCRs and HLA-C alleles having the fewest. In vitro tests confirmed that three of the cytomegalovirus-associated TCR beta chains recognize cytomegalovirus antigens. A later analysis associated about 17,000 TCR beta sequences with specific HLA alleles at a false discovery rate of 0.05. About 17 rarely observed V segments, including chromosome 9 orphons, were excluded from the earlier analysis of almost 600 of the donors because counts were too low.

This receptor was identified in a man between 65 and 85 years old in good health and CMV-seronegative. The sequencing sample was made of PBMCs. The sequence is built from TRBV19 and TRBJ2-1, with 13 bases in between that match TRBD2. The CDR3 sequence is CASTPLAGGAMAQFF. DNA sequence: TGTGCCAGTACGCCACTAGCGGGAGGGGCGATGGCGCAGTTCTTC.